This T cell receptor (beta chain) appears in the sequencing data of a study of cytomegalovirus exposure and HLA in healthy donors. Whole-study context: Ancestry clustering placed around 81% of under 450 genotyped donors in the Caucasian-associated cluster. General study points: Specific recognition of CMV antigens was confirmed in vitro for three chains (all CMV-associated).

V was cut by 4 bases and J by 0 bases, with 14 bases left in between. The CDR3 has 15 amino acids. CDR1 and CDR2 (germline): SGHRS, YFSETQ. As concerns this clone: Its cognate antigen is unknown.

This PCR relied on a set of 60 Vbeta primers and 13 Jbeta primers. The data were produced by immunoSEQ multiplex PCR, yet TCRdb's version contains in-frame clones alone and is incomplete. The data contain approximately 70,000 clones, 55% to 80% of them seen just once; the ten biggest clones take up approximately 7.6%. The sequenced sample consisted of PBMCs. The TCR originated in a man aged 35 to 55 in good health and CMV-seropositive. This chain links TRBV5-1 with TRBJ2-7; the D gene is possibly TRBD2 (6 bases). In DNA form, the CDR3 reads TGCGCCAGCAGCGCCGGGCAGGGACTCTCCTACGAGCAGTACTTC. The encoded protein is CASSAGQGLSYEQYF.